One sample yielded the 15 T cell receptor beta chains listed below, sequenced in a study of blood T cell repertoires in COVID-19. Sequencing used immunoSEQ multiplex PCR; TCRdb keeps in-frame clones, though not all of them. The profile shows about 42,000 clones, around 77% of them singletons. Material for sequencing was peripheral blood. The receptors shown here come from a woman of 80 years or more with acute or convalescent COVID-19.

The V and J genes are TRBV5-1 and TRBJ2-3; tentative D call: TRBD2 (6 bases). Germline-derived CDR1 and CDR2 are SGHRS and YFSETQ. With 8 bases removed from V and 6 bases from J, the gap between germline ends came to 22 bases. The CDR3 loop spans 15 amino acids. The DNA of the CDR3 is TGCGCCAGTAAGAGCGGGCAGGGAACTTTGGATACGCAGTATTTT. As protein: CASKSGQGTLDTQYF.

The gene calls are TRBV18 and TRBJ1-3, with a weak D call TRBD1 (6 bases). Germline V CDR1 and CDR2: KGHSH, LQKENI. This CDR3 has 16 amino acids. Between the trimmed V and J ends, which lost 8 bases and 2 bases, there was a span of 19 bases. The chain's CDR3 is CASHPRTELTGNTIYF. In DNA form, the CDR3 reads TGTGCCAGCCACCCTAGGACAGAGTTAACTGGAAACACCATATATTTT.

This rearrangement joins TRBV30 to TRBJ2-2; the D gene is possibly TRBD2 (6 bases). CDR1 and CDR2 from the germline V gene are GTSNPN and SVGIG (reference sequence). V was cut by 3 bases and J by 2 bases, with 13 bases left in between. The length of the CDR3 is 15 residues. The CDR3 coding sequence is TGTGCCTGGAGCCGACTAGGGGCAAACACCGGGGAGCTGTTTTTT. Protein: CAWSRLGANTGELFF.

This rearrangement joins TRBV6-4 to TRBJ1-2; possible D gene TRBD1, 6 bases. Between the trimmed V and J ends, which lost 4 bases and 4 bases, there was a span of 13 bases. Germline V gene sequence: CDR1 MRHNA, CDR2 SNTAGT. The CDR3 has 14 residues. The chain's CDR3 is CASSADSASYGYTF. DNA for the CDR3: TGTGCCAGCAGTGCGGACAGCGCGTCCTATGGCTACACCTTC.

This chain joins TRBV2 and TRBJ1-6; TRBD1 is a possible D gene (6 bases). This CDR3 has 16 amino acids. Per germline, CDR1 SNHLY and CDR2 FYNNEI. Trimming pared 0 bases from V and 9 bases from J, leaving 15 bases between. CDR3 DNA: TGTGCCAGCAGTGAAGCGCTAGGGGGGGGGCGTTCACCCCTCCACTTT. Translating gives CASSEALGGGRSPLHF.

The gene calls are TRBV18 and TRBJ2-3; TRBD1 is a possible D gene (6 bases). This CDR3 spans 18 amino acids. V was cut by 5 bases and J by 0 bases, with 21 bases left in between. From germline, CDR1 is KGHSH and CDR2 LQKENI. CDR3 sequence (DNA): TGTGCCAGCTCATCACAGGGAAGCCAGGGCGTTAGCACAGATACGCAGTATTTT. Translation: CASSSQGSQGVSTDTQYF.

This chain joins TRBV24-1 and TRBJ2-1; D is perhaps TRBD1 (6 bases). The V gene lost 3 bases and the J gene lost 6 bases, with 20 bases spanning the gap. The CDR3 is 17 residues long. Germline loops: CDR1 KGHDR, CDR2 SFDVKD. CDR3 bases: TGTGCCACCAGTGATCCCTCGGTGGGGGCGGATTTCAATGAGCAGTTCTTC. This codes for CATSDPSVGADFNEQFF.

The chain joins TRBV12-2 to TRBJ2-2; the D call of TRBD2 is as the table states it, not checked on the DNA. TRBV12-2 is deemed a pseudogene. The CDR3 has 18 residues. CDR3 in amino acids: CASRPPPLAGGITGELFF. Written as DNA, the CDR3 is TGTGCAAGTCGCCCCCCCCCTCTAGCGGGAGGGATCACCGGGGAGCTGTTTTTT.

The CDR3 sequence: CASRTSGSYNEQFF. CDR3 bases: TGTGCCAGCAGAACTAGCGGGAGCTACAATGAGCAGTTCTTC. This chain joins TRBV3-1 (or the pseudogene TRBV3-2) and TRBJ2-1; TRBD2 agrees at 11 bases. Germline V gene sequence: CDR1 LGHDT, CDR2 YNNKEL (reference sequence). The CDR3 is 14 residues long. J was trimmed by 3 bases and V by 6 bases; bases with no gene match: 1.

The V call is TRBV7-2, the J call TRBJ1-2, with D unresolved. This CDR3 has 14 amino acids. V lost 6 bases and J lost 1, with 12 bases in between. CDR1 SGHTA and CDR2 FQGNSA come from the germline V gene. The CDR3 region is CASSGRAVNYGYTF. In nucleotides, the CDR3 is TGTGCCAGCAGTGGGAGGGCTGTTAACTATGGCTACACCTTC.

The V and J genes are TRBV6-5 and TRBJ2-2; weak D call: TRBD2 (6 bases). This CDR3 region has 14 residues. The V end was cut by 6 bases, the J end by 5 bases, with 13 bases between. Germline values: CDR1 MNHEY, CDR2 SVGAGI. The chain's CDR3 is CASRREVETGELFF. In DNA form, the CDR3 reads TGTGCCAGCAGGAGGGAGGTCGAGACCGGGGAGCTGTTTTTT.

V gene TRBV2 combines with J gene TRBJ1-5; D is possibly TRBD1 (5 bases). The V end lost 7 bases, the J end lost 4 bases, and 11 bases lay between the germline ends. Germline CDR1 and CDR2: SNHLY and FYNNEI. CDR3 length: 13 amino acids. The CDR3 DNA reads as TGTGCCAGCACGATGGGGCCTAATCAGCCCCAGCATTTT. Its translation is CASTMGPNQPQHF.

This rearrangement joins TRBV3-1 (or the pseudogene TRBV3-2) to TRBJ2-3; D might be TRBD2 (5 bases). This CDR3 is built from 16 residues. Trimming removed 1 base at V and 3 bases at J, with 14 bases between. Germline-derived CDR1 and CDR2 are LGHDT and YNNKEL (reference sequence). CDR3 sequence reads: CASSQGEKVLTDTQYF. CDR3 sequence (DNA): TGTGCCAGCAGCCAAGGGGAGAAGGTCCTGACAGATACGCAGTATTTT.

This clone was detected a few times. This chain connects TRBV7-2 to TRBJ1-2; 7 nucleotides match TRBD1. The CDR3 extends over 14 amino acids. Germline CDR1 is SGHTA and CDR2 is FQGNSA. V shed 1 base, J shed 4 bases, and the junction held 3 bases outside the gene matches. DNA for the CDR3: TGTGCCAGCAGCTTAGTCGGACAGGCCTATGGCTACACCTTC. Encoded protein: CASSLVGQAYGYTF. Together with reference TRBV7-2 and TRBJ1-2, the CDR3 gives the full variable domain: GAGVSQSPSNKVTEKGKDVELRCDPISGHTALYWYRQSLGQGLEFLIYFQGNSAPDKSGLPSDRFSAERTGGSVSTLTIQRTQQEDSAVYLCASSLVGQAYGYTFGSGTRLTVV.

This sequence joins TRBV27 and TRBJ1-2; possibly TRBD1 for D (6 bases). This CDR3 is built from 18 residues. The germline gives CDR1 MNHEY, CDR2 SMNVEV (reference sequence). Trimming cost V 2 bases and J 0 bases, with 19 bases left between them. This CDR3 is CASSLRASTGHSNYGYTF. The CDR3 DNA reads TGTGCCAGCAGTTTACGAGCGTCGACAGGACATTCTAACTATGGCTACACCTTC.